The T cell receptor beta chain under discussion was sequenced for a study of T cells in Graves' hyperthyroidism and ophthalmopathy. Study-level results: With a median lead of about 6.9 months before onset, the model predicted ophthalmopathy.

Germline CDR1 SGHRS, CDR2 YFSETQ. The CDR3 sequence is 15 residues long. Trimming took 0 bases from V and 0 from J, leaving 7 bases between them. As regards this clonotype: Antigen unknown.

Researchers amplified the TCR beta CDR3 regions from RNA transcripts. Researchers ran a first-round RT-PCR on the TCR CDR3 using the HTBI primer set. MiXCR, run by TCRdb on the multiplex PCR reads, gives a single entry per CDR3 protein. Seen here are roughly 570,000 distinct CDR3 sequences, about a sixth observed once, and the top ten hold around 6.6%. The chain combines TRBV5-1 with TRBJ2-1, with D possibly being TRBD2 (5 bases). The source is a woman in her thirties with Graves' hyperthyroidism. Sample: blood. The CDR3 protein is CASSLVGISYNEQFF. CDR3 nucleotides: TGCGCCAGCAGCTTGGTCGGGATCTCCTACAATGAGCAGTTCTTC.